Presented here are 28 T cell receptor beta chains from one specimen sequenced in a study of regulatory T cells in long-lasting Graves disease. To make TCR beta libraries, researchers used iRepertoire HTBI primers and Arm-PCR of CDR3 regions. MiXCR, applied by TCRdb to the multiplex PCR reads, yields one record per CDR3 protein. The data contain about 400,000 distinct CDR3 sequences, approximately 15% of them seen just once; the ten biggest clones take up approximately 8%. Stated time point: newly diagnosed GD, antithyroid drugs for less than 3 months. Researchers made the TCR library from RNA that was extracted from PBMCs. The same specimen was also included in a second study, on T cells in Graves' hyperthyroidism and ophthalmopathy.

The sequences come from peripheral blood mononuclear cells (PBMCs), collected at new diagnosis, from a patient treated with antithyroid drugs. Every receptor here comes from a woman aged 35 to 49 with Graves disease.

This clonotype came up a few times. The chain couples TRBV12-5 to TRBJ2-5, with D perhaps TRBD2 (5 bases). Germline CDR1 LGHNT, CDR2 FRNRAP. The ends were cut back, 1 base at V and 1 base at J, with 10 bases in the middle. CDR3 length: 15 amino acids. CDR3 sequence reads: CASGLGGGFQETQYF. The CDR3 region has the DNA TGTGCTAGTGGTTTGGGAGGCGGGTTCCAAGAGACCCAGTACTTC.

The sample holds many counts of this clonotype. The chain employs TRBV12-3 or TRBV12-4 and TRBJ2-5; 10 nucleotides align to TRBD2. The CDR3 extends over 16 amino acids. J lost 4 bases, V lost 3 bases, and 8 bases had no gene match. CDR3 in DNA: TGTGCCAGCAGTTTCGCTAGCGGGAGTGAAGTAGAGACCCAGTACTTC. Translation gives CASSFASGSEVETQYF.

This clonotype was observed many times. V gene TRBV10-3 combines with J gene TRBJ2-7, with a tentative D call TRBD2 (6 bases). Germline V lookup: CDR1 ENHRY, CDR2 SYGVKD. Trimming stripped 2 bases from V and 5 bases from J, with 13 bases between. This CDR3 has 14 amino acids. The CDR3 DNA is TGTGCCATCAGTGAGATTGTCGGGAGTGACGAGCAGTACTTC. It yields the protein CAISEIVGSDEQYF.

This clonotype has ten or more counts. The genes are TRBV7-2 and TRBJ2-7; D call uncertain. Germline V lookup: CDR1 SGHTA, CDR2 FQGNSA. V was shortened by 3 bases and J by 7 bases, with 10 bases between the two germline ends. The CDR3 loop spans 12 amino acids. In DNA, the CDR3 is TGTGCCAGCAGCTTTCCGATTGGGGAGCAGTACTTC. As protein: CASSFPIGEQYF.

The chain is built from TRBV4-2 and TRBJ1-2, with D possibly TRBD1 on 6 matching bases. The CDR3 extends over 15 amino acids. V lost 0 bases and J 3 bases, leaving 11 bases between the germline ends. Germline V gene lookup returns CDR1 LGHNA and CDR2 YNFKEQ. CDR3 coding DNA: TGTGCCAGCAGCCAAGAAGGCCACAGGGACTATGGCTACACCTTC. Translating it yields CASSQEGHRDYGYTF.

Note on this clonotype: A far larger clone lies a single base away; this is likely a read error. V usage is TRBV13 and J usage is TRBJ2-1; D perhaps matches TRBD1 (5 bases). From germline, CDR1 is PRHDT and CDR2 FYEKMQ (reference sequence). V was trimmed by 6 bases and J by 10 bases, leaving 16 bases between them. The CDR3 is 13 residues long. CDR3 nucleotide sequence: TGTGCCAGCAGTCGACAGAGCTCCTACGAGCAGTTCTTC. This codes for CASSRQSSYEQFF. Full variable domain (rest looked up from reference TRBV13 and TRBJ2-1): AAGVIQSPRHLIKEKRETATLKCYPIPRHDTVYWYQQGPGQDPQFLISFYEKMQSDKGSIPDRFSAQQFSDYHSELNMSSLELGDSALYFCASSRQSSYEQFFGPGTRLTVL.

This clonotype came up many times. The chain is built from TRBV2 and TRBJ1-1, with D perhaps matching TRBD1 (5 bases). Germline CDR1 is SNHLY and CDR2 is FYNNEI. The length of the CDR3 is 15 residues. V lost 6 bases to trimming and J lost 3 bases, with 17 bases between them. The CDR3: CASRSAEGIYTEAFF. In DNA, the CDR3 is TGTGCCAGCAGGAGCGCGGAGGGGATTTACACTGAAGCTTTCTTT.

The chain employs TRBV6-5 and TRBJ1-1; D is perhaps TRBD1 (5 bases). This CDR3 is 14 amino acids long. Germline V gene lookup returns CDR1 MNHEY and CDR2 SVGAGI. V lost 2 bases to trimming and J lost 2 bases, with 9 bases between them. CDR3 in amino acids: CASSYGGYNTEAFF. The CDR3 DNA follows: TGTGCCAGCAGTTACGGGGGGTATAACACTGAAGCTTTCTTT.

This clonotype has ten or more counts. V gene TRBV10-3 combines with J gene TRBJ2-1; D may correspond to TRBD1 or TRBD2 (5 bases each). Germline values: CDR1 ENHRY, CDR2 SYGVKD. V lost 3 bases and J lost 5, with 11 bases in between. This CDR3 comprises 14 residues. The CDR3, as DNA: TGTGCCATCAGTGAACGAGGGACCGACAATGAGCAGTTCTTC. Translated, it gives CAISERGTDNEQFF.

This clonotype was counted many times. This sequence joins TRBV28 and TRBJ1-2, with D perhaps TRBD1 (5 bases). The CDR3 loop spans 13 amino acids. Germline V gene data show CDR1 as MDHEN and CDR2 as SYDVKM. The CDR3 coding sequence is TGTGCAATCGGGGGGTTGAGTAACTATGGCTACACCTTC. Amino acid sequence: CAIGGLSNYGYTF.

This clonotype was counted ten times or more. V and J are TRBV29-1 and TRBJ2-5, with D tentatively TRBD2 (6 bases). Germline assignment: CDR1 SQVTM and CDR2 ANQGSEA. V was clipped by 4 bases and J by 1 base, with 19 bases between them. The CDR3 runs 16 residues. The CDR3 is CSVGGISGDPQETQYF. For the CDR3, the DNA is TGCAGCGTTGGTGGAATTTCGGGGGACCCCCAAGAGACCCAGTACTTC.

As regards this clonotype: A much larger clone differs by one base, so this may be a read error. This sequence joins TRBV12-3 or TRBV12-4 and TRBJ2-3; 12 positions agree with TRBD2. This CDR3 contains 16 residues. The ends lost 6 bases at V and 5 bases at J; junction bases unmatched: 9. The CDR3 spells CASSGTLAGGGDTQYF. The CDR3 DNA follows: TGTGCCAGCAGCGGTACACTAGCGGGGGGAGGAGATACGCAGTATTTT.

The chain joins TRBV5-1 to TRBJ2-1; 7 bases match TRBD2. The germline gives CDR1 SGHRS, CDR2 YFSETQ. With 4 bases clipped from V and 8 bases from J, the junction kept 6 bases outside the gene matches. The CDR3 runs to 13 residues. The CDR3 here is CASSLRLAYEQFF. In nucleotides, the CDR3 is TGCGCCAGCAGCCTTCGACTAGCCTATGAGCAGTTCTTC.

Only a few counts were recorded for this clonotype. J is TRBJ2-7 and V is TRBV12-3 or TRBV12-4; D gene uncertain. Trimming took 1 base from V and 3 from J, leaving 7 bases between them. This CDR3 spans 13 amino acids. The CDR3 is CASSLEIIYEQYF. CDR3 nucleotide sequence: TGTGCCAGCAGTTTAGAAATAATCTACGAGCAGTACTTC.

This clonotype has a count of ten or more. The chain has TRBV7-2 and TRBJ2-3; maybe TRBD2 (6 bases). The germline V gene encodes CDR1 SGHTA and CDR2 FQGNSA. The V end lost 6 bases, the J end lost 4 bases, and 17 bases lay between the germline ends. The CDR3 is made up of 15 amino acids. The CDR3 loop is CASSYSGGGPDTQYF. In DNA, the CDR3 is TGTGCCAGCAGTTATAGCGGAGGAGGCCCAGATACGCAGTATTTT.

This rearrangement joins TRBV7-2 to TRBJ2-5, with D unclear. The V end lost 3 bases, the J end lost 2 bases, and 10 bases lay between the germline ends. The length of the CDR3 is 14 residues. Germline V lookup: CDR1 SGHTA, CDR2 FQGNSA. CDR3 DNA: TGTGCCAGCAGCTTCAATGATCGACAAGAGACCCAGTACTTC. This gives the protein CASSFNDRQETQYF.

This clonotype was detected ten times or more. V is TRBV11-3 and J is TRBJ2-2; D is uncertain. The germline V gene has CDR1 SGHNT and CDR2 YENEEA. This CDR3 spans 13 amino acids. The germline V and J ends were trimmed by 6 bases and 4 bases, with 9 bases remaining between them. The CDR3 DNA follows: TGTGCCAGCAGATATGAGCCCACCGGGGAGCTGTTTTTT. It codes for CASRYEPTGELFF.

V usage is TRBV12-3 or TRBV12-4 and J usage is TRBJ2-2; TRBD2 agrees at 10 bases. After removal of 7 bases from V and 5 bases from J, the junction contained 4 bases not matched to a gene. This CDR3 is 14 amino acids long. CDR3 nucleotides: TGTGCCAGCAAAATAGCGGGAGGTACCGGGGAGCTGTTTTTT. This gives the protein CASKIAGGTGELFF.

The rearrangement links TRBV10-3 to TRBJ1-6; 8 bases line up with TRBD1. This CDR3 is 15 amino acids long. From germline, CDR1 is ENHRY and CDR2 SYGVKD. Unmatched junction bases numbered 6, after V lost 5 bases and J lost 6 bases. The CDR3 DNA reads TGTGCCATCAGTTACCTGGGACAGGCTAATTCACCCCTCCACTTT. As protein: CAISYLGQANSPLHF.

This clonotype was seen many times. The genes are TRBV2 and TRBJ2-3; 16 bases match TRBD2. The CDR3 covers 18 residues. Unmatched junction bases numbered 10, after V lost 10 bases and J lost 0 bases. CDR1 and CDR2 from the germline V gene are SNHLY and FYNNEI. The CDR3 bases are TGTGCCACTCCGGGACTAGCGGGAGGGCGGCTAAGCACAGATACGCAGTATTTT. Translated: CATPGLAGGRLSTDTQYF.

CDR3 sequence (DNA): TGTGCCTGGATGTTTCCGGGGGGTTGGGGCTATGGCTACACCTTC. It translates to CAWMFPGGWGYGYTF. The chain uses TRBV30 and TRBJ1-2, with TRBD1 as a possible D gene (5 bases). The CDR3 spans 15 residues. The germline gives CDR1 GTSNPN, CDR2 SVGIG (reference sequence). Trimming cost V 4 bases and J 4 bases, with 19 bases left between them.

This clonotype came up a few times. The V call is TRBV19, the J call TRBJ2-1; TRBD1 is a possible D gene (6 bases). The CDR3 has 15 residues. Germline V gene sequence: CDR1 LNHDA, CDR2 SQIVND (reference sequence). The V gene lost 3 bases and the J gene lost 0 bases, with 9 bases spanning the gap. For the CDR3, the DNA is TGTGCCAGTAGTATTTTGGACAGCTCCTACAATGAGCAGTTCTTC. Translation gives CASSILDSSYNEQFF.

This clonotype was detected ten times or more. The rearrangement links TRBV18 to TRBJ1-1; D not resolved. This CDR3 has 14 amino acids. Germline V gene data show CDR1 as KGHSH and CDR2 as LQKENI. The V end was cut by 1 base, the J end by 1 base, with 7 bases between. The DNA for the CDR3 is TGTGCCAGCTCACCACAGGGCAGGAACACTGAAGCTTTCTTT. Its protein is CASSPQGRNTEAFF.

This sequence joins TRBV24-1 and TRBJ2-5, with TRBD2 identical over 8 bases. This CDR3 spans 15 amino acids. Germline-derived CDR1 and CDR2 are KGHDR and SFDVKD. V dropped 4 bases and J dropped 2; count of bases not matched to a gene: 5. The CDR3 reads CATSEREGLQETQYF. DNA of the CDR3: TGTGCCACCAGTGAACGGGAGGGATTACAAGAGACCCAGTACTTC.

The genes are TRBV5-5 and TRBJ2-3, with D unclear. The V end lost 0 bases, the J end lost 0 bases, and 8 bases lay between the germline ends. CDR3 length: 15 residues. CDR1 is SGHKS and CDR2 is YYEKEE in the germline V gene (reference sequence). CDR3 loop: CASSLVPRSTDTQYF. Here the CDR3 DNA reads TGTGCCAGCAGCTTGGTGCCCAGGAGCACAGATACGCAGTATTTT. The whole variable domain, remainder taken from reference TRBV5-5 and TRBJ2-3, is DAGVTQSPTHLIKTRGQQVTLRCSPISGHKSVSWYQQVLGQGPQFIFQYYEKEERGRGNFPDRFSARQFPNYSSELNVNALLLGDSALYLCASSLVPRSTDTQYFGPGTRLTVL.

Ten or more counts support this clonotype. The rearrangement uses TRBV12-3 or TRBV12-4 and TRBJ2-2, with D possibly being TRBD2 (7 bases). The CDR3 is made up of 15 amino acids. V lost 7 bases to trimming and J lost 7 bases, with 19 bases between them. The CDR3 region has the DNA TGTGCCAGCAAAGATTCAAGGGGGGGCTTCGGGGAGCTGTTTTTT. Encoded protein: CASKDSRGGFGELFF.

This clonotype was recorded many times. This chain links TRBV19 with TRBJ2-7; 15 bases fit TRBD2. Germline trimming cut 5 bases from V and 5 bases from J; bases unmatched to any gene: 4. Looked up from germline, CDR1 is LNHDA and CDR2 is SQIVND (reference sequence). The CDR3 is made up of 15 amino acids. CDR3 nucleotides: TGTGCCAGTAGTCCCGGACTAGCGGGAGGGGACGAGCAGTACTTC. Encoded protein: CASSPGLAGGDEQYF.

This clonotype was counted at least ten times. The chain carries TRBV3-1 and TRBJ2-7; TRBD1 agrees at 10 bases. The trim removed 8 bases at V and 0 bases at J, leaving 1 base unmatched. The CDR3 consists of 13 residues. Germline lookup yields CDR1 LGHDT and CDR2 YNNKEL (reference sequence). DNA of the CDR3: TGTGCCAGCGGACAGGGGGGCTCCTACGAGCAGTACTTC. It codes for CASGQGGSYEQYF.